The 20 T cell receptor beta chains listed next were all sequenced from one sample in a study of blood T cell repertoires in COVID-19. TCRdb keeps only in-frame clones here, not all; method: immunoSEQ multiplex PCR. Here the sample spans almost 400,000 clones, more than 70% being singletons. The sequenced material came from peripheral blood. The receptors were sampled from a woman aged 60 to 75 with COVID-19, enrolled during active disease.

This clone has just a few counts. The rearrangement links TRBV7-9 to TRBJ1-1; D is ambiguous. In germline, CDR1 is SEHNR, CDR2 FQNEAQ (reference sequence). The V end lost 3 bases, the J end lost 8 bases, and 7 bases lay between the germline ends. There are 11 residues in the CDR3. Here the CDR3 DNA reads TGTGCCAGCAGCTTTCCAGGAGAAGCTTTCTTT. Protein product: CASSFPGEAFF.

This chain uses TRBV5-1 with TRBJ2-7; 12 bases agree with TRBD1. CDR3 size: 16 residues. The germline gives CDR1 SGHRS, CDR2 YFSETQ. V trimming: 4 bases; J trimming: 0 bases; junction bases outside the gene matches: 5. The CDR3: CASSILGQGASYEQYF. The CDR3 bases are TGCGCCAGCAGCATACTGGGACAGGGGGCCTCCTACGAGCAGTACTTC.

This rearrangement joins TRBV28 to TRBJ1-1, with D uncertain. Germline V gives CDR1 MDHEN, CDR2 SYDVKM. With 5 bases removed from V and 7 bases from J, the gap between germline ends came to 11 bases. The length of the CDR3 is 12 residues. The DNA of the CDR3 is TGTGCCAGCAGTCTCGGGTCCTTTGAAGCTTTCTTT. This sequence encodes CASSLGSFEAFF.

V is TRBV18 and J is TRBJ1-4; D is ambiguous. V was trimmed by 5 bases and J by 8 bases, leaving 18 bases between them. CDR1 and CDR2 (germline): KGHSH, LQKENI. This CDR3 contains 15 residues. The CDR3 reads CASSGLDFSPEKLFF. The DNA of the CDR3 is TGTGCCAGCTCAGGACTGGACTTCAGCCCGGAAAAACTGTTTTTT.

The chain joins TRBV5-1 to TRBJ2-2, with D perhaps matching TRBD1 (6 bases). Trimming removed 2 bases from V and 6 bases from J, with 17 bases in between. The V gene's germline CDR1 is SGHRS and CDR2 YFSETQ. CDR3 size: 16 residues. CDR3 loop: CASSLRDNEMAGELFF. CDR3 nucleotide sequence: TGCGCCAGCAGCTTAAGGGACAACGAAATGGCCGGGGAGCTGTTTTTT.

The V call is TRBV7-3, the J call TRBJ2-2, with a possible D match to TRBD2 (7 bases). Trimming took 0 bases from V and 2 from J, leaving 10 bases between them. CDR3 size: 16 residues. CDR1 and CDR2 (germline): SGHTA, FQGTGA. The CDR3 region is CASSLTAGANTGELFF. The CDR3 bases are TGTGCCAGCAGCTTAACTGCGGGGGCTAACACCGGGGAGCTGTTTTTT.

V is TRBV7-6 and J is TRBJ2-6; a weak D match, TRBD1 (6 bases). The CDR3 has 18 residues. Per germline, CDR1 SGHVS and CDR2 FNYEAQ. V was shortened by 2 bases and J by 0 bases, with 14 bases between the two germline ends. The chain's CDR3 is CASSLIGTGPSGANVLTF. Here the CDR3 DNA reads TGTGCCAGCAGCTTAATAGGAACAGGGCCCTCTGGGGCCAACGTCCTGACTTTC.

This rearrangement joins TRBV4-1 to TRBJ1-6; D perhaps matches TRBD1 (6 bases). The CDR3 loop spans 15 amino acids. CDR1 MGHRA and CDR2 YSYEKL come from the germline V gene. V was cut by 1 base and J by 4 bases, with 8 bases left in between. CDR3 protein: CASSQGQGYNSPLHF. In DNA form, the CDR3 reads TGCGCCAGCAGCCAAGGTCAGGGGTATAATTCACCCCTCCACTTT.

CDR3 protein: CASSEPDGTGSTEAFF. For the CDR3, the DNA is TGTGCCAGCAGTGAACCTGATGGGACAGGGAGCACTGAAGCTTTCTTT. The rearrangement uses TRBV25-1 and TRBJ1-1; 9 nucleotides line up with TRBD1. With V trimmed by 2 bases and J by 4 bases, 8 bases remained unmatched. This CDR3 has 16 residues. CDR1 is MGHDK and CDR2 is SYGVNS in the germline V gene.

This chain links TRBV18 with TRBJ2-1, with TRBD2 identical over 9 bases. The CDR3 has 15 amino acids. The V and J ends lost 3 bases and 4 bases, in that order; junction bases with no gene match: 4. Germline V lookup: CDR1 KGHSH, CDR2 LQKENI. CDR3 DNA: TGTGCCAGCTCACCCCTAGCGGGGTGGTACAATGAGCAGTTCTTC. Translation: CASSPLAGWYNEQFF. Full variable domain (rest looked up from reference TRBV18 and TRBJ2-1): NAGVMQNPRHLVRRRGQEARLRCSPMKGHSHVYWYRQLPEEGLKFMVYLQKENIIDESGMPKERFSAEFPKEGPSILRIQQVVRGDSAAYFCASSPLAGWYNEQFFGPGTRLTVL.

V usage is TRBV29-1 and J usage is TRBJ1-1; D remains ambiguous. Germline CDR1 SQVTM, CDR2 ANQGSEA. Trimming removed 2 bases at V and 6 bases at J, with 13 bases between. The CDR3 runs to 13 residues. CDR3 sequence (DNA): TGCAGCGTTGAACGGGGAGGGAGGGCTGAAGCTTTCTTT. Its translation: CSVERGGRAEAFF.

The chain is built from TRBV5-1 and TRBJ1-1; 9 nucleotides align to TRBD1. Germline trimming cut 4 bases from V and 1 base from J; bases unmatched to any gene: 8. The germline V gene encodes CDR1 SGHRS and CDR2 YFSETQ. This CDR3 region has 16 residues. CDR3 nucleotides: TGCGCCAGCAGCCAATCACCGGGACAGGGGAACACTGAAGCTTTCTTT. This sequence encodes CASSQSPGQGNTEAFF.

This clone was recorded a few times. The V gene is TRBV28, the J gene TRBJ1-5; no firm D call. Looked up from germline, CDR1 is MDHEN and CDR2 is SYDVKM. The V end lost 5 bases, the J end lost 9 bases, and 11 bases lay between the germline ends. This CDR3 region has 12 residues. CDR3 sequence: CASSPQVGPQHF. The CDR3 DNA reads as TGTGCCAGCAGTCCCCAGGTTGGGCCCCAGCATTTT. Supplemented by reference TRBV28 and TRBJ1-5, the full variable domain reads DVKVTQSSRYLVKRTGEKVFLECVQDMDHENMFWYRQDPGLGLRLIYFSYDVKMKEKGDIPEGYSVSREKKERFSLILESASTNQTSMYLCASSPQVGPQHFGDGTRLSIL.

The V call is TRBV13, the J call TRBJ2-5; 7 bases agree with TRBD1. Germline CDR1 reads PRHDT; CDR2 reads FYEKMQ (reference sequence). V was pared by 1 base and J by 2 bases, with 7 bases of the junction left unmatched. The CDR3 consists of 16 residues. The CDR3 DNA reads as TGTGCCAGCAGCTTAGAGGGACAGCTGCTTCAAGAGACCCAGTACTTC. It is translated as CASSLEGQLLQETQYF.

V is TRBV11-2 and J is TRBJ2-3; D perhaps matches TRBD1 (6 bases). The CDR3 has 14 amino acids. Germline CDR1 SGHAT, CDR2 FQNNGV. Trimming stripped 5 bases from V and 2 bases from J, with 11 bases between. The CDR3 DNA is TGTGCCAGCAGCCGGACAGATCCCACAGATACGCAGTATTTT. It encodes CASSRTDPTDTQYF.

In DNA, the CDR3 is TGTGCCAGCAGTGTATTGCCGGGACAGGGGGCCTACGAGCAGTACTTC. Its translation: CASSVLPGQGAYEQYF. The genes are TRBV28 and TRBJ2-7; 11 bases align to TRBD1. The CDR3 extends over 16 amino acids. CDR1 is MDHEN, CDR2 SYDVKM, per germline. Trimming removed 5 bases from V and 2 bases from J; junction bases left unmatched: 8.

The chain employs TRBV6-5 and TRBJ1-2, with D maybe TRBD1 (6 bases). Trimming took off 6 bases at V and 0 bases at J, with 14 bases between the two ends. Germline CDR1 reads MNHEY; CDR2 reads SVGAGI. This CDR3 is built from 15 residues. The CDR3 here is CASRAGQSPNYGYTF. CDR3 sequence (DNA): TGTGCCAGCAGAGCCGGACAGTCGCCTAACTATGGCTACACCTTC.

This clone is a singleton in its sample. The CDR3 loop reads CASSTQGAPASYEQYF. CDR3 nucleotide sequence: TGTGCCAGTAGTACCCAGGGGGCCCCCGCCTCCTACGAGCAGTACTTC. V and J are TRBV19 and TRBJ2-7; TRBD1 matches at 8 bases. The CDR3 is made up of 16 amino acids. From germline, CDR1 is LNHDA and CDR2 SQIVND (reference sequence). Unmatched junction bases numbered 8, after V lost 4 bases and J lost 0 bases.

This chain links TRBV14 with TRBJ1-3, with D possibly matching TRBD1 (6 bases). Trimming cost V 0 bases and J 1 base, with 7 bases left between them. Germline CDR1 and CDR2: SGHDN and FVKESK. This CDR3 has 15 residues. The CDR3 DNA reads TGTGCCAGCAGCCAAGATGACAGGTCTGGAAACACCATATATTTT. Amino acids: CASSQDDRSGNTIYF. Variable domain in full (rest from reference TRBV14 and TRBJ1-3): EAGVTQFPSHSVIEKGQTVTLRCDPISGHDNLYWYRRVMGKEIKFLLHFVKESKQDESGMPNNRFLAERTGGTYSTLKVQPAELEDSGVYFCASSQDDRSGNTIYFGEGSWLTVV.

The chain employs TRBV5-6 and TRBJ1-1; 9 positions agree with TRBD1. Trimming at V came to 4 bases and at J to 1 base, leaving 2 bases not matched to a gene. Germline lookup yields CDR1 SGHDT and CDR2 YYEEEE. The CDR3 runs to 14 residues. The CDR3 DNA follows: TGTGCCAGCAGCCGGACAGGGGCGAACACTGAAGCTTTCTTT. It encodes CASSRTGANTEAFF.